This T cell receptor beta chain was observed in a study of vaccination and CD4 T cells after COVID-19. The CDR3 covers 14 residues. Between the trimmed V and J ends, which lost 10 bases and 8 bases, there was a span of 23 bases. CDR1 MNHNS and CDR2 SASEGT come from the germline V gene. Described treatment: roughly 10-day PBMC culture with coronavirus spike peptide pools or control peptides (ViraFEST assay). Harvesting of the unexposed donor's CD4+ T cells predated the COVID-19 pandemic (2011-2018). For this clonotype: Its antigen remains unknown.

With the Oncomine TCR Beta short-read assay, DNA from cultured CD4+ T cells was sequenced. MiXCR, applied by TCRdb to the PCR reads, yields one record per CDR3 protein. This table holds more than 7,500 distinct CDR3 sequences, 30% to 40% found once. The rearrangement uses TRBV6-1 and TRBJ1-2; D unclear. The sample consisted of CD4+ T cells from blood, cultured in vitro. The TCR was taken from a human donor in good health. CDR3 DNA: TGTGCCACCCAATCTTTGACGGGGTCCAGCGGCTACACCTTC. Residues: CATQSLTGSSGYTF.